What follows is one TCR beta chain and its context. Its matching antigen is unknown. V was pared by 4 bases and J by 6 bases, with 21 bases between. The CDR3 has 16 amino acids. Germline V CDR1 and CDR2: MGHRA, YSYEKL. This sample was taken from a study of T cell repertoires in cytomegalovirus infection. Study-level background: It can be stated that public TCR beta signatures indicated CMV infection as well as a matching HLA type.

Study results and limitations: Cumulative public TCR beta family frequency identified CMV carriers with the relevant HLA.

TCRdb redid the calling of the reads with MiXCR, one entry per CDR3 protein. This table holds under 850,000 distinct CDR3 sequences, roughly a third found once. This chain links TRBV4-1 with TRBJ1-2; TRBD1 might be the D (6 bases). The clonotype was recovered from a human donor in good health (CMV status not recorded). Some clones in this sample may be carry-over from other donors' samples. Sequenced input: PBMCs. The CDR3 spells CASSLETGKGPDGYTF. The CDR3 bases are TGCGCCAGCAGCCTTGAAACAGGGAAGGGCCCAGATGGCTACACCTTC.